The rows below give T cell receptor beta chains drawn from one sample of a study of T cells in Graves' hyperthyroidism and ophthalmopathy. MiXCR, run by TCRdb on the multiplex PCR reads, gives a single entry per CDR3 protein. The sample shows over 450,000 distinct CDR3 sequences, 13% to 15% of them seen only once. Sequencing used blood. The origin of the receptors is a young woman with Graves' hyperthyroidism. Each CDR3 is given with its conserved first and last residue. A D gene is named only where the DNA matches it firmly. The size field is filled for only some rows; it gives once, few, many or a size class.

d_call,j_call,v_call,clone_size,cdr3_nt,cdr3_aa
TRBD1,TRBJ1-1,TRBV19,few,TGTGCCAGTAGTACCGAGCGACAGGGGGTCCTGACTTTCTTT,CASSTERQGVLTFF
-,TRBJ2-7,TRBV29-1,few,TGCAGCGTTGTGAGCGACGTCTACGAGCAGTACTTC,CSVVSDVYEQYF
-,TRBJ1-1,TRBV6-6,many,TGTGCCAGCAGTTACCAAGGGGGGTTGAGCACTGAAGCTTTCTTT,CASSYQGGLSTEAFF
-,TRBJ2-6,TRBV2,many,TGTGCCACCTCCACAGCAACCGGGGCCAACGTCCTGACTTTC,CATSTATGANVLTF
-,TRBJ2-2,TRBV11-3,many,TGTGCCAGTCTGCCGGGATACTCCACCGGGGAGCTGTTTTTT,CASLPGYSTGELFF
TRBD2,TRBJ2-5,TRBV10-3,many,TGTGCCATCAGTGCCCAGCGGGGGAAACAAGAGACCCAGTACTTC,CAISAQRGKQETQYF
TRBD1,TRBJ1-3,TRBV10-3,-,TGTGCCATCAGCTGGGACAGTTCCAGCTCTGGAAACACCATATATTTT,CAISWDSSSSGNTIYF
-,TRBJ1-1,TRBV2,-,TGTGCCAGCACCGCAGGGACGGGCACTGAAGCTTTCTTT,CASTAGTGTEAFF
TRBD2,TRBJ2-7,TRBV18,-,TGTGCCGGGGGACCAGCGGGAGCAACGAGAGAGCAGTACTTC,CAGGPAGATREQYF
TRBD2,TRBJ2-3,TRBV19,few,TGTGCCAGTAGTAGGCGGGCGCTAGCGGGACTACTACTCTCCACAGGTACGCAGTATTTT,CASSRRALAGLLLSTGTQYF
TRBD2,TRBJ2-2,TRBV27,many,TGTGCCAGCAGTTTTTTTAGCGGGAGCTCCGGGGAGCTGTTTTTT,CASSFFSGSSGELFF
-,TRBJ2-3,TRBV3-1,many,TGTGCCAGCAGCCACGCAGATACGCAGTATTTT,CASSHADTQYF
TRBD1,TRBJ1-4,TRBV25-1,once,TGTGCCAGCAGTGAATGGACAGGGCTCAATGAAAAACTGTTTTTT,CASSEWTGLNEKLFF
-,TRBJ2-3,TRBV30,-,TGTGCCTGGAACCAGCGGGCCCCAGATACGCAGTATTTT,CAWNQRAPDTQYF
-,TRBJ1-5,TRBV5-8,-,TGTGCCAGCAGCTATTCGGAGGGATTCCATCAGCCCCAGCATTTT,CASSYSEGFHQPQHF
-,TRBJ2-3,TRBV7-2,many,TGTGCCAGCAGCTTAGGGGTGCGGAACACAGATACGCAGTATTTT,CASSLGVRNTDTQYF
-,TRBJ1-5,TRBV6-1,-,TGTGCCAGCAGGGCACAGGGTACTCAGCCCCAGCATTTT,CASRAQGTQPQHF
-,TRBJ2-3,TRBV30,few,TGTGCCTGGAGTGTACAGGGCACAGATACGCAGTATTTT,CAWSVQGTDTQYF
-,TRBJ1-2,TRBV30,many,TGTGCCTGGAGTGGACGTCACGGCTACACCTTC,CAWSGRHGYTF
TRBD2,TRBJ2-7,TRBV5-6,many,TGTGCCAGCAGCTTGGAGCTAGCGGGAGGGCGGTCCTACGAGCAGTACTTC,CASSLELAGGRSYEQYF
-,TRBJ2-5,TRBV20-1,many,TGCAGTGCTAGAGATTTGGGGGCTAGCACAGAGACCCAGTACTTC,CSARDLGASTETQYF
-,TRBJ2-5,TRBV2,few,TGTGCCAGCAGTGCGGTTGTCCATCAAGAGACCCAGTACTTC,CASSAVVHQETQYF
TRBD2,TRBJ2-7,TRBV7-2,-,TGTGCCAGCAGGCGGTCGGGCGGGAGCTCCTACGAGCAGTACTTC,CASRRSGGSSYEQYF
TRBD2,TRBJ2-3,TRBV7-8,many,TGTGCCAGCAGCTTAGAAGTCCGTGTGGTAGCGGGTTTCACAGATACGCAGTATTTT,CASSLEVRVVAGFTDTQYF
TRBD2,TRBJ2-3,TRBV9,-,TGTGCCAGCAGCGTAGGACTAGCGGGAGCATCAAAAACAGATACGCAGTATTTT,CASSVGLAGASKTDTQYF
TRBD2,TRBJ2-2,TRBV28,many,TGTGCCAGCATCTTCGGGAGGGGCACCGGGGAGCTGTTTTTT,CASIFGRGTGELFF
TRBD2,TRBJ2-1,TRBV2,many,TGTGCCAGCAGGGGCCTACCGGGACTAGCGGGGAATGAGCAGTTCTTC,CASRGLPGLAGNEQFF
TRBD1,TRBJ2-1,TRBV19,few,TGTGCCAGTAGTACCCCGGGACAGGGTCGCGATGAGCAGTTCTTC,CASSTPGQGRDEQFF